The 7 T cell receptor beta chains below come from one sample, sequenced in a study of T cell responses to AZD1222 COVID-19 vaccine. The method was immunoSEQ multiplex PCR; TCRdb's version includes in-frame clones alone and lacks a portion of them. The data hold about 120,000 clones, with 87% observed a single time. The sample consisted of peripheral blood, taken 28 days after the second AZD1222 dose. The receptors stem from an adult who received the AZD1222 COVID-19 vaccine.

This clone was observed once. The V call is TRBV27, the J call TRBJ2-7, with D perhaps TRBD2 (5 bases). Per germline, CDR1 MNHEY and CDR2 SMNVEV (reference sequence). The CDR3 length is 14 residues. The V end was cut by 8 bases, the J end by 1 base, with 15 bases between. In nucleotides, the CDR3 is TGTGCCAGCCGAGGGCAGGTCCTTTCCTACGAGCAGTACTTC. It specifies CASRGQVLSYEQYF.

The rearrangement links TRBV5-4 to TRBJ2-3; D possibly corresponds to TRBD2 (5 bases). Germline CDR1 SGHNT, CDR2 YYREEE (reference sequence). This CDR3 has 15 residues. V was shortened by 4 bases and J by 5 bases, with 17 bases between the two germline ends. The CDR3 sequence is CASSTATLARDTQYF. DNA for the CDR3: TGTGCCAGCAGCACCGCGACCCTAGCCCGAGATACGCAGTATTTT.

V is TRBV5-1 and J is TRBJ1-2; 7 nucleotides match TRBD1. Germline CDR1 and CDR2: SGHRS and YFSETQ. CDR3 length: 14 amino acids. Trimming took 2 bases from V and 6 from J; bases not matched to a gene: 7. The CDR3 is CASSFLTGRDGYTF. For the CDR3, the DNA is TGCGCCAGCAGCTTTCTGACAGGGAGAGATGGCTACACCTTC.

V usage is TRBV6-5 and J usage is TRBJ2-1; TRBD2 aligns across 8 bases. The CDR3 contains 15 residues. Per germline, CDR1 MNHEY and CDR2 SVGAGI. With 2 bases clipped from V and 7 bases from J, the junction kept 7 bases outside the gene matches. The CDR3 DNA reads TGTGCCAGCAGTTACCTCGGGGGGGGGAGAAATGAGCAGTTCTTC. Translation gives CASSYLGGGRNEQFF.

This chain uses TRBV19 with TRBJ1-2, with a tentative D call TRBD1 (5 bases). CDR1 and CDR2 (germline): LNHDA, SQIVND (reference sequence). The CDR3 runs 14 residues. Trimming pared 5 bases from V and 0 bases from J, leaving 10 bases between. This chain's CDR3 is CASSFQGANYGYTF. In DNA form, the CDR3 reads TGTGCCAGTAGTTTTCAGGGAGCTAACTATGGCTACACCTTC.

Written as DNA, the CDR3 is TGTGCCAGCAGCCAAGAGGCTAGCGGGTACACCGGGGAGCTGTTTTTT. Encoded protein: CASSQEASGYTGELFF. The chain carries TRBV3-1 (or the pseudogene TRBV3-2) and TRBJ2-2, with 8 bases that match TRBD2. V was pared by 0 bases and J by 3 bases, with 3 bases of the junction left unmatched. The CDR3 contains 16 residues. Germline V gives CDR1 LGHDT, CDR2 YNNKEL (reference sequence).

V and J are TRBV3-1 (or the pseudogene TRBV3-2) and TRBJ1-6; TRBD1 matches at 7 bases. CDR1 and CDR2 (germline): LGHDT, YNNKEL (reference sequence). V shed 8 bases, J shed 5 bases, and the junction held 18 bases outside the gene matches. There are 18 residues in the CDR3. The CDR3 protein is CASSPYPTGKGNNSPLHF. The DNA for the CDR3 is TGTGCCAGCTCACCTTATCCGACAGGGAAAGGTAATAATTCACCCCTCCACTTT.